The rows below give T cell receptor beta chains drawn from one sample of a study of CD8+CD57+ T cells in acquired aplastic anemia. TCRdb re-called the reads through MiXCR, storing one row per CDR3 protein. The sample has around 170,000 distinct CDR3 sequences; 48% are singletons. Sequencing used sorted CD4+, CD8+, or CD8+CD57+ T cells (not recorded which) from PBMCs. These receptors all come from a human donor with aplastic anemia. CDR3s include the opening cysteine and the closing phenylalanine or tryptophan. The D gene is left open where the match is weak. Clone size, where shown, is once, few, many, or a class for clones that have expanded.

abundance: -; d_gene: -; j_gene: TRBJ1-2; v_gene: TRBV20-1; CDR3nt: TGCAGTGCTAGAGACGGCTGGTATGGCTACACCTTC; CDR3aa: CSARDGWYGYTF
abundance: -; d_gene: -; j_gene: TRBJ1-2; v_gene: TRBV29-1; CDR3nt: TGCAGCGTCGGCAACATAGATCCCGCCTATGGCTACACCTTC; CDR3aa: CSVGNIDPAYGYTF
abundance: -; d_gene: -; j_gene: TRBJ1-1; v_gene: TRBV5-1; CDR3nt: TGCGCCAGCAGCTTGGCCGTCCGAGTGGGGAACACTGAAGCTTTCTTT; CDR3aa: CASSLAVRVGNTEAFF
abundance: many; d_gene: TRBD2; j_gene: TRBJ2-3; v_gene: TRBV7-8; CDR3nt: TGTGCCGGCAGCAACGGACTAGCGGGACGGGATACGCAGTATTTT; CDR3aa: CAGSNGLAGRDTQYF
abundance: -; d_gene: TRBD1; j_gene: TRBJ2-1; v_gene: TRBV29-1; CDR3nt: TGCAGCGTTGAGACAGGGAGCCTCAATGAGCAGTTCTTC; CDR3aa: CSVETGSLNEQFF
abundance: -; d_gene: -; j_gene: TRBJ2-7; v_gene: TRBV5-1; CDR3nt: TGCGCCAGCAGCTTACGGGGCAGGTCCTACGAGCAGTACTTC; CDR3aa: CASSLRGRSYEQYF
abundance: many; d_gene: -; j_gene: TRBJ2-2; v_gene: TRBV19; CDR3nt: TGTGCCAGTACCGCCACGGGGAACACCGGGGAGCTGTTTTTT; CDR3aa: CASTATGNTGELFF
abundance: -; d_gene: -; j_gene: TRBJ1-1; v_gene: TRBV9; CDR3nt: TGTGCCAGCAGCCCATGGGCGGTGGGGATGAACACTGAAGCTTTCTTT; CDR3aa: CASSPWAVGMNTEAFF
abundance: many; d_gene: TRBD2; j_gene: TRBJ2-7; v_gene: TRBV7-9; CDR3nt: TGTGCCAGCAGCTCCCCGGGACTAGCGGACGAGCAGTACTTC; CDR3aa: CASSSPGLADEQYF
abundance: many; d_gene: TRBD1; j_gene: TRBJ1-2; v_gene: TRBV5-1; CDR3nt: TGCGCCAGCAGCATCCGACAGGGTAACTATGGCTACACCTTC; CDR3aa: CASSIRQGNYGYTF
abundance: many; d_gene: -; j_gene: TRBJ1-1; v_gene: TRBV19; CDR3nt: TGTGCCAGTAGCCCCCGAGCAGGGAAGAACACTGAAGCTTTCTTT; CDR3aa: CASSPRAGKNTEAFF
abundance: many; d_gene: -; j_gene: TRBJ2-2; v_gene: TRBV19; CDR3nt: TGTGCCAGTCGCAAAGCGGGGCAGGGGTGGACCGGGGAGCTGTTTTTT; CDR3aa: CASRKAGQGWTGELFF
abundance: many; d_gene: -; j_gene: TRBJ1-4; v_gene: TRBV12-3/TRBV12-4; CDR3nt: TGTGCCAGCAGTTTAGCTATGCGTGAAAAACTGTTTTTT; CDR3aa: CASSLAMREKLFF
abundance: many; d_gene: -; j_gene: TRBJ2-7; v_gene: TRBV6-6; CDR3nt: TGTGCCAGCAGTTACAGGTTCAGAGGCGAGCAGTACTTC; CDR3aa: CASSYRFRGEQYF
abundance: many; d_gene: TRBD1; j_gene: TRBJ1-1; v_gene: TRBV20-1; CDR3nt: TGCAGTGCTCCCAATGACAGGGGGAACACTGAAGCTTTCTTT; CDR3aa: CSAPNDRGNTEAFF
abundance: -; d_gene: -; j_gene: TRBJ2-5; v_gene: TRBV11-1; CDR3nt: TGTGCCAGCAGCCCGAGGACTGCACAAGAGACCCAGTACTTC; CDR3aa: CASSPRTAQETQYF
abundance: -; d_gene: -; j_gene: TRBJ2-5; v_gene: TRBV24-1; CDR3nt: TGTGCCAGCACTCTGGAAGCCTGGGAGACCCAGTACTTC; CDR3aa: CASTLEAWETQYF
abundance: many; d_gene: -; j_gene: TRBJ2-1; v_gene: TRBV27; CDR3nt: TGTGCCAGCAGAGTGATGAAAGAGCAGTTCTTC; CDR3aa: CASRVMKEQFF
abundance: once; d_gene: -; j_gene: TRBJ1-6; v_gene: TRBV20-1; CDR3nt: TGCAGTGCTACCCCGGTCGTGAGCTCCTATAATTCACCCCTCCACTTT; CDR3aa: CSATPVVSSYNSPLHF
abundance: -; d_gene: TRBD1; j_gene: TRBJ2-7; v_gene: TRBV15; CDR3nt: TGTGCCACCAGCAGAGCCCGGGACAGGACCTTACGAGAGCAGTACTTC; CDR3aa: CATSRARDRTLREQYF
abundance: many; d_gene: -; j_gene: TRBJ1-4; v_gene: TRBV5-4; CDR3nt: TGTGCCAGCAGCGGCATACAGGGAGGGTTATTTTTT; CDR3aa: CASSGIQGGLFF
abundance: few; d_gene: -; j_gene: TRBJ1-3; v_gene: TRBV11-1; CDR3nt: TGTGCCAGCAGCTTCGGACAGCCTCCACACTCTGGAAACACCATATATTTT; CDR3aa: CASSFGQPPHSGNTIYF
abundance: -; d_gene: -; j_gene: TRBJ2-3; v_gene: TRBV12-1; CDR3nt: TGTGCCAGCAGCCCCAAGGCTAGCACAGATACGCAGTATTTT; CDR3aa: CASSPKASTDTQYF
abundance: -; d_gene: -; j_gene: TRBJ2-2; v_gene: TRBV7-8; CDR3nt: TGTGCCAGCAGCTATGGTGGGGGCGGGGAGCTGTTTTTT; CDR3aa: CASSYGGGGELFF
abundance: once; d_gene: -; j_gene: TRBJ1-5; v_gene: TRBV25-1; CDR3nt: TGTGCCAGCACTGGGGGGAGCAATCAGCCCCAGCATTTT; CDR3aa: CASTGGSNQPQHF
abundance: many; d_gene: -; j_gene: TRBJ1-2; v_gene: TRBV25-1; CDR3nt: TGTGCCAGCAGTGCCGCGGACAGCTATGGCTACACCTTC; CDR3aa: CASSAADSYGYTF
abundance: many; d_gene: -; j_gene: TRBJ1-6; v_gene: TRBV5-1; CDR3nt: TGCGCCAGCAGCTTGGGTCTGCAGGTTTCTGACTATCTCCACTTT; CDR3aa: CASSLGLQVSDYLHF
abundance: many; d_gene: -; j_gene: TRBJ1-5; v_gene: TRBV29-1; CDR3nt: TGCAGCGTTGCCGGGTACAATCAGCCCCAGCATTTT; CDR3aa: CSVAGYNQPQHF
abundance: -; d_gene: -; j_gene: TRBJ2-7; v_gene: TRBV24-1; CDR3nt: TGTGCCACCAGTGATGGAGGCTACGAGCAGTACTTC; CDR3aa: CATSDGGYEQYF
abundance: -; d_gene: -; j_gene: TRBJ1-2; v_gene: TRBV2; CDR3nt: TGTGCCAGCACCGGGGGGCAGGGCTACACCTTC; CDR3aa: CASTGGQGYTF
abundance: -; d_gene: TRBD1; j_gene: TRBJ1-4; v_gene: TRBV2; CDR3nt: TGTGCCAGCAGGAGAACTTACAGGGGTGAGGAAAAACTGTTTTTT; CDR3aa: CASRRTYRGEEKLFF
abundance: -; d_gene: TRBD1; j_gene: TRBJ1-2; v_gene: TRBV29-1; CDR3nt: TGCAGCACCTCCGGGACAGGTGGATACGGCTACACCTTC; CDR3aa: CSTSGTGGYGYTF
abundance: -; d_gene: -; j_gene: TRBJ2-7; v_gene: TRBV19; CDR3nt: TGTGCCAGTAGGGTCGCTTCGGGCGTACCCTACGAGCAGTACTTC; CDR3aa: CASRVASGVPYEQYF
abundance: many; d_gene: -; j_gene: TRBJ2-2; v_gene: TRBV12-5; CDR3nt: TGTGCTAGTGGTTTGGTACGGACCGGGGAGCTGTTTTTT; CDR3aa: CASGLVRTGELFF
abundance: many; d_gene: -; j_gene: TRBJ1-2; v_gene: TRBV5-5; CDR3nt: TGTGCCAGCAGCTTGGACGGGTTTATCTATGGCTACACCTTC; CDR3aa: CASSLDGFIYGYTF
abundance: few; d_gene: TRBD1; j_gene: TRBJ2-3; v_gene: TRBV15; CDR3nt: TGTGCCACCAGCAGACGACAGGGGGCACAGGGTACGCAGTATTTT; CDR3aa: CATSRRQGAQGTQYF
abundance: many; d_gene: -; j_gene: TRBJ1-1; v_gene: TRBV6-5; CDR3nt: TGTGCCAGCGGAAGTGGGGCCCTGAACACTGAAGCTTTCTTT; CDR3aa: CASGSGALNTEAFF
abundance: -; d_gene: -; j_gene: TRBJ2-7; v_gene: TRBV20-1; CDR3nt: TGCAGTGCCCGCCGTGGAGCCTACGAGCAGTACTTC; CDR3aa: CSARRGAYEQYF
abundance: few; d_gene: TRBD2; j_gene: TRBJ2-3; v_gene: TRBV30; CDR3nt: TGTGCTGATGCCAGCGGGGCTCTCACAGATACGCAGTATTTT; CDR3aa: CADASGALTDTQYF
abundance: -; d_gene: -; j_gene: TRBJ2-7; v_gene: TRBV7-2; CDR3nt: TGTGCCAGCAGCTTTGACATGAGGTGGTACGAGCAGTACTTC; CDR3aa: CASSFDMRWYEQYF
abundance: few; d_gene: -; j_gene: TRBJ1-5; v_gene: TRBV6-1; CDR3nt: TGTGCCAGCAGATCGTCCGCTTTGTTGCTCCAGCATTTT; CDR3aa: CASRSSALLLQHF
abundance: -; d_gene: -; j_gene: TRBJ2-5; v_gene: TRBV2; CDR3nt: TGTGCCAGCAGCCAAGTAATAACAGACCAAGAGACCCAGTACTTC; CDR3aa: CASSQVITDQETQYF
abundance: -; d_gene: -; j_gene: TRBJ2-7; v_gene: TRBV29-1; CDR3nt: TGCAGCGTTGAAGTTCTGAGGGGCTACGAGCAGTACTTC; CDR3aa: CSVEVLRGYEQYF
abundance: -; d_gene: TRBD2; j_gene: TRBJ2-1; v_gene: TRBV20-1; CDR3nt: TGCAGTGCTCCGCGACTAGCGGGAGGGCTAGGGTGGAAGCAGTTCTTC; CDR3aa: CSAPRLAGGLGWKQFF
abundance: -; d_gene: TRBD2; j_gene: TRBJ2-7; v_gene: TRBV20-1; CDR3nt: TGCAGTGCCACGAGGGGAGGGATATACGGCGAGCAGTACTTC; CDR3aa: CSATRGGIYGEQYF
abundance: -; d_gene: TRBD1; j_gene: TRBJ2-3; v_gene: TRBV19; CDR3nt: TGTGCCACGCCACCTGAGGGACAGCTCACAGATACGCAGTATTTT; CDR3aa: CATPPEGQLTDTQYF
abundance: -; d_gene: TRBD1; j_gene: TRBJ2-5; v_gene: TRBV7-9; CDR3nt: TGTGCCAGCTCTGGACAGGTCCAAGAGACCCAGTACTTC; CDR3aa: CASSGQVQETQYF
abundance: many; d_gene: -; j_gene: TRBJ2-5; v_gene: TRBV5-8; CDR3nt: TGTGCCAGCCGCGGGTTAGCTAATCAAGAGACCCAGTACTTC; CDR3aa: CASRGLANQETQYF
abundance: -; d_gene: -; j_gene: TRBJ1-4; v_gene: TRBV5-4; CDR3nt: TGTGCCAGCAGCTTGCGTAACAGTTGTGCAACTAATGAAAAACTGTTTTTT; CDR3aa: CASSLRNSCATNEKLFF
abundance: few; d_gene: TRBD2; j_gene: TRBJ2-3; v_gene: TRBV15; CDR3nt: TGTGCCACCAGCCCACGACTAGCGGGGTTCACAGATACGCAGTATTTT; CDR3aa: CATSPRLAGFTDTQYF
abundance: few; d_gene: TRBD2; j_gene: TRBJ2-3; v_gene: TRBV7-1; CDR3nt: TGTGCCAGCAGCTCCCCCGTGGCGGGAGGGCTCCTGATTGGCACAGATACGCAGTATTTT; CDR3aa: CASSSPVAGGLLIGTDTQYF
abundance: -; d_gene: -; j_gene: TRBJ2-7; v_gene: TRBV19; CDR3nt: TGTGCCAGCTCCGGGACGGTACCCTACGAGCAGTACTTC; CDR3aa: CASSGTVPYEQYF
abundance: few; d_gene: TRBD1; j_gene: TRBJ2-1; v_gene: TRBV25-1; CDR3nt: TGTGCCAGCAGCCCGAAGGGACAGGGGTTCAGTGGGCAGTTCTTC; CDR3aa: CASSPKGQGFSGQFF
abundance: -; d_gene: TRBD2; j_gene: TRBJ2-2; v_gene: TRBV2; CDR3nt: TGTGCCAGCAGCCTCCTAGCGGGAGTGGACACCGGGGAGCCGTTTTTT; CDR3aa: CASSLLAGVDTGEPFF
abundance: -; d_gene: -; j_gene: TRBJ1-1; v_gene: TRBV19; CDR3nt: TGTGCCAGTAGTATGGCCACAAGGGGCATGAACACTGAAGCTTTCTTT; CDR3aa: CASSMATRGMNTEAFF